The clone carrying this T cell receptor beta chain has a single count. Antigen unknown. The data originate from a study of T cell responses to AZD1222 COVID-19 vaccine. CDR3 length: 17 residues. Germline-derived CDR1 and CDR2 are KGHSY and FQNENV. V was cut by 1 base and J by 0 bases, with 12 bases left in between. Study results and limitations: There were vaccine-associated CD4 TCRs across spike, dominant at 160-218 and 743-854.

The repertoire was sequenced with immunoSEQ multiplex PCR; TCRdb's copy has only in-frame clones and lacks some. The sample contains about 110,000 clones, around 90% of which appear only once. The V call is TRBV16, the J call TRBJ2-2; D is unresolved. This clonotype originated in an adult in good health. Sequencing was performed on peripheral blood, taken on day 0 of AZD1222 vaccination. The CDR3 loop reads CASSQYRSAANTGELFF. The CDR3 nucleotides are TGTGCCAGCAGCCAATATCGGTCCGCTGCGAACACCGGGGAGCTGTTTTTT.